Presented here are 6 T cell receptor beta chains from one specimen sequenced in a study of cytomegalovirus exposure and HLA in healthy donors. Researchers ran the PCR with 60 Vbeta and 13 Jbeta primers. Sequencing used immunoSEQ multiplex PCR; TCRdb keeps in-frame clones, though not all of them. Counted here are under 130,000 clones, roughly 76% occurring once; the ten biggest clones make up 6% to 8%. Source material: PBMCs. The receptors were gathered from a young man in good health and CMV-seropositive.

This chain connects TRBV7-2 to TRBJ1-1; 9 bases map to TRBD1. The CDR3 consists of 15 residues. Germline values: CDR1 SGHTA, CDR2 FQGNSA. Trimming cost V 5 bases and J 1 base; bases outside gene matches: 5. The CDR3 loop is CASSPGQGKNTEAFF. The DNA for the CDR3 is TGTGCCAGCAGCCCGGGACAGGGAAAGAACACTGAAGCTTTCTTT.

V gene TRBV9 combines with J gene TRBJ2-4; D is possibly TRBD2 (6 bases). The CDR3 contains 11 residues. Germline loops: CDR1 SGDLS, CDR2 YYNGEE. The V end lost 7 bases, the J end lost 5 bases, and 7 bases lay between the germline ends. This CDR3 reads CASSGENIQYF. Written as DNA, the CDR3 is TGTGCCAGCTCGGGGGAAAACATTCAGTACTTC.

On this clone itself: At one end the junction does not follow the germline gene, possibly because of a read error. The chain recombines TRBV27 with TRBJ2-7, with a possible D match to TRBD1 (5 bases). CDR3 length: 12 residues. Per germline, CDR1 MNHEY and CDR2 SMNVEV (reference sequence). DNA of the CDR3: TGTGCCAGCAGTTCCCGCCAGGGAAGACCTTTCTTC. Protein: CASSSRQGRPFF.

V usage is TRBV5-1 and J usage is TRBJ2-5; 8 bases match TRBD1. Germline V gene data show CDR1 as SGHRS and CDR2 as YFSETQ. The CDR3 loop spans 16 amino acids. The ends lost 0 bases at V and 5 bases at J; junction bases unmatched: 9. The CDR3 spells CASSLAGQGARETQYF. In nucleotides, the CDR3 is TGCGCCAGCAGCTTGGCCGGGCAGGGGGCGCGTGAGACCCAGTACTTC.

The chain links TRBV15 to TRBJ1-1; no firm D call. The CDR3 extends over 15 amino acids. Per the germline V gene, CDR1 is LNHNV and CDR2 is YYDKDF (reference sequence). V was cut by 1 base and J by 4 bases, with 13 bases left in between. CDR3 sequence: CATSRGGNLGTEAFF. DNA for the CDR3: TGTGCCACCAGCAGAGGCGGAAATTTGGGCACTGAAGCTTTCTTT.

This chain uses TRBV2 with TRBJ2-7, with a possible D match to TRBD1 (5 bases). This CDR3 is built from 13 residues. Trimming removed 5 bases from V and 1 base from J, with 9 bases in between. Germline lookup yields CDR1 SNHLY and CDR2 FYNNEI. The CDR3 reads CASSRQPSYEQYF. The CDR3 DNA follows: TGTGCCAGCAGTAGACAGCCATCCTACGAGCAGTACTTC.